This TCR beta chain was captured by sequencing in a study of OX40 agonist ivuxolimab in advanced cancers. With regard to the full study: Ivuxolimab was a fully human IgG2 agonistic monoclonal antibody targeting the costimulatory receptor OX40 (CD134). Intravenous ivuxolimab was administered to patients every 2 weeks at six dose levels: 0.01, 0.1, 0.3, 1.5, 3 and 10 mg/kg. Of the approximately 50 dose-escalation patients, hepatocellular carcinoma was present in roughly 19, melanoma in roughly 15, renal cell carcinoma in 9 and head and neck cancer in 9. In the dose-escalation cohort, approximately 83% of patients were male, and the mean age was approximately 60 years with a range of roughly 20 to 85. Prior anti-PD-1, anti-PD-L1 or anti-CTLA-4 therapy was permitted, and checkpoint inhibitors had been received by approximately 39% of dose-escalation patients. Partial responses were achieved by three dose-escalation patients, of whom one had hepatocellular carcinoma and two had cutaneous melanoma. Peripheral TCRbeta sequencing aimed to test whether ivuxolimab altered TCR sequence diversity and caused clonal T-cell expansion. The paper reports the monotherapy dose-escalation portion (N = 52 patients) of the phase I ivuxolimab trial.

The table lists this clone with a count of one. The antigen this receptor binds is unknown. It has no much larger one-base neighbor in the sample; base qualities were not kept. Genomic DNA was isolated from the sorted cells so that the TCRbeta CDR3 region could be sequenced. The immunoSEQ Assay was used for sequencing of TCRbeta CDR3 regions. The immuneACCESS repertoire file appears here via TCRdb, limited to in-frame rearrangements. These files lack a portion of the clones; in checked studies, under half of the deficit traces to unresolved V genes, and the cause of the others is not known. The sample table shows some 14,000 clones, and more than 85% are seen once. The ten largest clones represent approximately 61% of the sample. There are 15 amino acids in the CDR3, from cysteine to phenylalanine inclusive. Only the CDR3 DNA stays, 45 bases, in frame from base 1. CDR1 and CDR2 are drawn from the germline V gene: MNHEY, SVGAGI. Compared with germline, V lacks 0 bases and J lacks 6 bases; bases without a gene match: 4.

Findings and caveats that apply to the study as a whole: After ivuxolimab, more expanded clones were found on average in CD8+ T cells than in CD4+ T cells. Clonal expansion of both CD4+ and CD8+ blood T cells was observed from baseline to week 6 at doses 0.1 to 3.0 mg/kg. Low levels of normalized T-cell clonal expansion were also seen in some patients who did not respond. Partial responders in the 0.1-3.0 mg/kg groups had among the lowest normalized peripheral clonal expansion, especially among CD8+ T cells. The antigen specificity of the peripheral T cells that underwent clonal expansion was not determined.

Patients with a history of autoimmune disease or receiving systemic immunosuppression were excluded from the trial. In every dose cohort, peripheral blood was drawn for TCR sequencing at baseline, cycle 4 day 1, and cycle 7 day 1. The samples were drawn from a first-in-human, open-label, multicenter phase I dose-escalation trial of ivuxolimab. Adults with locally advanced or metastatic melanoma, renal cell carcinoma, hepatocellular carcinoma or head and neck squamous cell carcinoma were enrolled in the trial. Before TCR sequencing, CD4+ and CD8+ T cells were separately sorted from peripheral blood.

The chain joins TRBV6-5 to TRBJ1-2, with 10 bases aligning to TRBD1. The clonotype comes from an adult with an advanced solid tumor such as melanoma, head and neck, liver or kidney cancer. The sequencing here drew on CD4+ or CD8+ T cells sorted from blood, taken in a trial of the OX40 agonist ivuxolimab. The DNA reads as follows: TGTGCCAGCAGTTACTCACCCGGGACAGGGGATGGCTACACCTTC. Its coded protein is CASSYSPGTGDGYTF.